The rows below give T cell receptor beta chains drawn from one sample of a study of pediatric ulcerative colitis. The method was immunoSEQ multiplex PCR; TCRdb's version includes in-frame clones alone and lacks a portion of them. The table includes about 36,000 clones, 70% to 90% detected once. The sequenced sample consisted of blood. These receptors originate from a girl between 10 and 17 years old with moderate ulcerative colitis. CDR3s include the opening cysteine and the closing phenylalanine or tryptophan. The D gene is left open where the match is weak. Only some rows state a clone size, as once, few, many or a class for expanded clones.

CASSSGAEAFF	TGTGCCAGCAGCTCGGGAGCTGAAGCTTTCTTT	TRBV5-4	TRBJ1-1	NA	NA
CASSLGFEANTEAFF	TGTGCCAGCAGCTTGGGGTTTGAGGCGAACACTGAAGCTTTCTTT	TRBV5-6	TRBJ1-1	NA	NA
CASRKASAYTGELFF	TGTGCCAGTAGAAAGGCTAGCGCGTACACCGGGGAGCTGTTTTTT	TRBV19	TRBJ2-2	NA	NA
CASSDSGLYNEQFF	TGTGCCAGCAGTGACTCAGGGCTCTACAATGAGCAGTTCTTC	TRBV6-4	TRBJ2-1	once	NA
CASSPRLGADTQYF	TGTGCCAGCAGCCCCAGACTGGGTGCAGATACGCAGTATTTT	TRBV5-6	TRBJ2-3	NA	NA
CASSEYGGGTGPSYEQYF	TGTGCCAGCAGTGAATACGGCGGTGGGACAGGGCCGTCCTACGAGCAGTACTTC	TRBV25-1	TRBJ2-7	NA	TRBD1
CASREDTGELFF	TGTGCCAGCCGGGAGGACACCGGGGAGCTGTTTTTT	TRBV13	TRBJ2-2	few	TRBD2
CASSPRLLGELFF	TGTGCCAGCAGCCCCCGTTTGCTCGGGGAGCTGTTTTTT	TRBV11-3	TRBJ2-2	NA	NA
CASSRTPFSHSYEQYF	TGCGCCAGCAGCCGTACCCCATTTTCACACAGCTACGAGCAGTACTTC	TRBV5-1	TRBJ2-7	NA	NA
CASSPGTSGSNEQFF	TGTGCCAGCAGCCCAGGGACTAGCGGGTCGAATGAGCAGTTCTTC	TRBV5-4	TRBJ2-1	few	TRBD2
CASSPVPGAGNQPQHF	TGTGCCAGCTCACCCGTGCCGGGGGCTGGCAATCAGCCCCAGCATTTT	TRBV18	TRBJ1-5	NA	NA
CAWSVKDYSYGYTF	TGTGCCTGGAGTGTTAAGGACTACAGCTATGGCTACACCTTC	TRBV30	TRBJ1-2	NA	NA
CASSFSGTALYEQYF	TGTGCCAGCAGTTTCTCCGGGACAGCCTTATACGAGCAGTACTTC	TRBV27	TRBJ2-7	NA	TRBD1
CASLGTSGSYSGANVLTF	TGCGCCAGCCTCGGGACTAGCGGGTCCTACTCTGGGGCCAACGTCCTGACTTTC	TRBV5-1	TRBJ2-6	NA	TRBD2
CAWNSGGLYEQYF	TGTGCCTGGAACTCCGGGGGACTCTACGAGCAGTACTTC	TRBV30	TRBJ2-7	NA	NA
CASSPLDFSEAFF	TGCGCCAGCAGCCCGCTTGATTTCTCTGAAGCTTTCTTT	TRBV5-1	TRBJ1-1	NA	NA
CASSIRGASNQPQHF	TGTGCCAGTAGTATAAGGGGGGCCAGCAATCAGCCCCAGCATTTT	TRBV19	TRBJ1-5	NA	NA
CASSYRDDRETQYF	TGTGCCAGTAGTTATCGGGACGACCGGGAGACCCAGTACTTC	TRBV19	TRBJ2-5	NA	NA
CASSHRSGYGYTF	TGCGCCAGCAGCCACAGATCGGGCTATGGCTACACCTTC	TRBV4-3	TRBJ1-2	NA	NA
CASSARGGFEKLFF	TGTGCCAGCAGCGCCAGGGGGGGGTTTGAAAAACTGTTTTTT	TRBV9	TRBJ1-4	NA	TRBD1
CASSLIGSGGAWDTQYF	TGTGCCAGCAGCTTAATAGGGAGCGGGGGGGCCTGGGATACGCAGTATTTT	TRBV7-3	TRBJ2-3	once	TRBD2
CASSVVTASDTQYF	TGTGCCAGCAGCGTAGTGACGGCGTCAGATACGCAGTATTTT	TRBV9	TRBJ2-3	NA	NA
CASSWRWDGKRNQPQHF	TGTGCCAGCAGTTGGCGTTGGGACGGGAAACGCAATCAGCCCCAGCATTTT	TRBV28	TRBJ1-5	NA	NA
CASSLALTGSGYTF	TGTGCCAGCAGCTTAGCATTGACCGGGAGTGGCTACACCTTC	TRBV7-8	TRBJ1-2	NA	NA
CASSPDRDVTEAFF	TGTGCCAGCTCACCGGACAGGGACGTTACTGAAGCTTTCTTT	TRBV18	TRBJ1-1	NA	TRBD1
CASSLGLNTEAFF	TGTGCCAGCAGTCTCGGTTTGAACACTGAAGCTTTCTTT	TRBV5-4	TRBJ1-1	few	NA
CATSQYRDSYEQYF	TGTGCCACCAGCCAATACCGGGACAGCTACGAGCAGTACTTC	TRBV15	TRBJ2-7	NA	TRBD1
CASSSTSPPAAGFYEQYF	TGTGCCAGCAGCTCTACCAGTCCGCCGGCGGCGGGATTTTACGAGCAGTACTTC	TRBV7-9	TRBJ2-7	NA	NA
CSVAVGLARTGELFF	TGCAGCGTGGCTGTCGGACTAGCGAGGACCGGGGAGCTGTTTTTT	TRBV29-1	TRBJ2-2	NA	TRBD2
CASRPRTGWEEQFF	TGTGCCAGCAGGCCCCGGACTGGGTGGGAAGAGCAGTTCTTC	TRBV2	TRBJ2-1	NA	NA
CASNLWDSNQPQHF	TGTGCCAGTAATCTCTGGGATAGCAATCAGCCCCAGCATTTT	TRBV19	TRBJ1-5	NA	NA
CASSPAWGDGYEQYF	TGTGCCAGCAGTCCCGCGTGGGGAGATGGGTACGAGCAGTACTTC	TRBV28	TRBJ2-7	NA	NA
CASSRPSGGQETQYF	TGTGCCAGCAGTAGACCGAGCGGGGGCCAAGAGACCCAGTACTTC	TRBV2	TRBJ2-5	NA	TRBD2
CASSLFPQNNQPQHF	TGTGCCAGCAGTTTATTCCCTCAGAACAATCAGCCCCAGCATTTT	TRBV27	TRBJ1-5	medium-sized	NA
CASSMGGKTEAFF	TGTGCCAGTAGTATGGGGGGCAAGACTGAAGCTTTCTTT	TRBV19	TRBJ1-1	NA	NA
CASSSQEGNQPQHF	TGTGCCAGCAGCTCCCAGGAGGGCAATCAGCCCCAGCATTTT	TRBV7-9	TRBJ1-5	NA	NA
CASSPNSYEQYF	TGCGCCAGCAGCCCTAACTCCTACGAGCAGTACTTC	TRBV5-1	TRBJ2-7	NA	NA
CASSQTGGSYNEQFF	TGTGCCAGCAGTCAGACAGGGGGTTCCTACAATGAGCAGTTCTTC	TRBV4-2	TRBJ2-1	NA	TRBD1
CASSFGGVGYEQYF	TGTGCCAGCAGCTTCGGGGGAGTAGGGTACGAGCAGTACTTC	TRBV5-8	TRBJ2-7	NA	NA
CASSLSTGLGNQPQHF	TGCGCCAGCAGCCTCTCGACAGGGTTGGGGAATCAGCCCCAGCATTTT	TRBV10-2	TRBJ1-5	NA	TRBD1
CASSYSDNSYEQYF	TGTGCCAGCAGTTACTCGGACAACTCCTACGAGCAGTACTTC	TRBV6-5	TRBJ2-7	NA	NA
CASSRGTSGSTGELFF	TGTGCCAGCAGCCGGGGGACTAGCGGGAGCACCGGGGAGCTGTTTTTT	TRBV4-2	TRBJ2-2	NA	TRBD2
CASSLDTNLAGGYTF	TGTGCCAGTAGTCTGGACACCAATCTCGCGGGGGGCTACACCTTC	TRBV19	TRBJ1-2	medium-sized	NA
CASSQEGETTGAQYF	TGCGCCAGCAGCCAAGAAGGGGAGACGACCGGAGCCCAGTACTTC	TRBV4-3	TRBJ2-5	NA	NA